The present T cell receptor beta chain was sequenced within a study of response to subunit inactivated influenza vaccine (dated 2018 in TCRdb). Notes on the research overall: Deep quantitative T cell receptor repertoire profiling was used in the study to track responses to a trivalent subunit inactivated influenza vaccine.

The investigation overall reported the following: It was suggested by the authors that each seasonal influenza vaccination may recruit only a limited number of new T cells.

Taken from the germline V gene, the CDR1 and CDR2 loops are SGHVS and FQNEAQ. Including cysteine and phenylalanine, the CDR3 has 15 amino acids. Just the 45-base CDR3 DNA is kept, in frame starting at base 1. The junction carries 16 bases between V and J, which are trimmed by 3 bases and 7 bases respectively. A remark on this clonotype: What antigen it recognizes has not been identified. Base qualities were left out, and no much larger clone turns up one base away.

The library was prepared using RT-PCR. The instrument given in TCRdb is Illumina HiSeq 2500. In TCRdb, the public reads were trimmed at Q25 with fastp and aligned with MiXCR, with productive beta chains retained. Merged by CDR3 protein, the rows form single entries marked with the most common genes and DNA. The sample data list about 190,000 distinct CDR3 sequences, and under 15% of these were observed just once. The top ten clonotypes cover 20% to 30% of the sample. This sequence was found in a man aged 50-59 years who received an inactivated influenza vaccine. Donor details come from another sample of the same person, matched by shared clones. Sequenced material: CD8+ T cells sorted from PBMCs, taken 5 to 6 days after vaccination. The receptor chain draws on TRBV7-8 and TRBJ1-5; a weak D assignment points to TRBD1 (6 bases agree). The CDR3 reads as follows: CASSLTVQGWQPQHF. At the DNA level, the sequence is TGTGCCAGCAGCTTGACCGTACAGGGATGGCAGCCCCAGCATTTT.